This T cell receptor (beta chain) was sequenced for a study of spatial heterogeneity in lung cancer. At the level of the study: Unique TCR and UMI combinations averaged more than ten appearances each in raw reads. Overall study results and limits: Among tumor T cells, estimated coverage was around 7% for alpha chains and approximately 13% for beta chains. It was found that expanded intratumoral alpha and beta TCR counts tracked tumor mutation counts.

Only a few counts were recorded for this clonotype. Its matching antigen is unknown. This beta chain is off target for a library built for alpha chains, so its abundance means little. Time point meaning: sample taken at primary tumor resection. The authors sequenced whole RNA from tumor, nontumor lung or frozen PBMC without sorting. V lost 5 bases and J lost 3; bases outside the gene matches: 7. Germline V CDR1 and CDR2: SGHAT, FQNNGV. The CDR3 consists of 16 residues. MiXCR, applied by TCRdb to the 5' RACE reads, yields one record per CDR3 protein. Here the sample spans several thousand distinct CDR3 sequences, approximately 15% being singletons.

This clonotype was sampled from a female donor with early-stage non-small cell lung cancer. The specimen comprised lung tumor tissue, sampled at surgery. The chain is built from TRBV11-2 and TRBJ2-1; TRBD2 matches 10 bases. CDR3 nucleotides: TGTGCCAGCAGCCCGACCGGACTAGCGGTCTACAATGAGCAGTTCTTC. Its translation is CASSPTGLAVYNEQFF.